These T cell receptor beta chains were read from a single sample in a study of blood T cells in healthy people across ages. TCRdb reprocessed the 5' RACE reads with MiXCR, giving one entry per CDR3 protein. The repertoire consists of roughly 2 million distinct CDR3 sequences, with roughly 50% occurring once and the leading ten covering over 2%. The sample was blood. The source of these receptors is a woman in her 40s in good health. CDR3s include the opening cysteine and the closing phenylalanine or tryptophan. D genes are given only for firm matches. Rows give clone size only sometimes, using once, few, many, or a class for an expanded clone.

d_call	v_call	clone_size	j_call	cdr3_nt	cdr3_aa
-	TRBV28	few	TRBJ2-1	TGTGCCAGCAGTTTTTCTGGGGGAAACAGGGAGCAGTTCTTC	CASSFSGGNREQFF
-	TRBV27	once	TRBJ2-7	TGTGCCAGCGGAAACAGGGTTGAGCAGTACTTC	CASGNRVEQYF
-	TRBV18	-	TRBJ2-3	TGTGCCGCCCGGGCTGGCATAGATACGCAGTATTTT	CAARAGIDTQYF
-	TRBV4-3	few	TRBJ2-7	TGCGCCAGCAGCCAAGACGGGGGCCCCTCCTACGAGCAGTACTTC	CASSQDGGPSYEQYF
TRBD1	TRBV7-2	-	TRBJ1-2	TGTGCCAGCAGCTCGGACAGGGGGTTCGGCTACACCTTC	CASSSDRGFGYTF
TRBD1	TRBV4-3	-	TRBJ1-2	TGCGCCAGCAGCCAAAACAGGGGCCCCATGGGCTACACCTTC	CASSQNRGPMGYTF
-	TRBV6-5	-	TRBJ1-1	TGTGCCAGCAGTTCTGAGGGGCGGCGAACTGAAGCTTTCTTT	CASSSEGRRTEAFF
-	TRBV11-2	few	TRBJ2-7	TGTGCCAGCAGCTTAGTAGTGAACGAGCAGTACTTC	CASSLVVNEQYF
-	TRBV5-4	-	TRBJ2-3	TGTGCCAGCAGCTTGGGTGGCGCTGCGGGCACAGATACGCAGTATTTT	CASSLGGAAGTDTQYF
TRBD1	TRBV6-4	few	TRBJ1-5	TGTGCCAGCAGTGAATTCGGGGACAGGGCGAGGAGCAATCAGCCCCAGCATTTT	CASSEFGDRARSNQPQHF
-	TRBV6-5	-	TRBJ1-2	TGTGCCACCTTCCCAGGGACCAACTATGGCTACACCTTC	CATFPGTNYGYTF
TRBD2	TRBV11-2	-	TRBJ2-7	TGTGCCAGCAGCTCTACTAGCGGAACCTACGAGCAGTACTTC	CASSSTSGTYEQYF
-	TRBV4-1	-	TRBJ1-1	TGCGCCAGCAGCCCCCATCTCTGGGGGAACACTGAAGCTTTCTTT	CASSPHLWGNTEAFF
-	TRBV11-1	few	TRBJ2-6	TGTGCCAGCAGTCGGGTAACTGGGGCCAACGTCCTGACTTTC	CASSRVTGANVLTF
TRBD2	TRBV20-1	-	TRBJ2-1	TGCAGTTCAGAGCGGGGAACCTACAATGAGCAGTTCTTC	CSSERGTYNEQFF
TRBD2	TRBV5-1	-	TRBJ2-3	TGCGCCAGCAGCTACTCCGGGACTAGCGGGGGGGCGAGAGATACGCAGTATTTT	CASSYSGTSGGARDTQYF
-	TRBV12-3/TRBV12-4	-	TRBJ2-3	TGTGCCAGCAGTTCGAAGGCAGGCGGGACAGATATGCAGTATTTT	CASSSKAGGTDMQYF
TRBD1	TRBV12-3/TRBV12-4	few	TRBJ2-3	TGTGCCAGCAGTTTAGACTTCCGGGACAGTCACTCTAGCACAGATACGCAGTATTTT	CASSLDFRDSHSSTDTQYF
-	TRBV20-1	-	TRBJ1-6	TGCAGTGCTCATTTCGACTTAAATTCACCCCTCCACTTT	CSAHFDLNSPLHF
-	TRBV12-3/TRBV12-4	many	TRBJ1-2	TGTGCCAGCAGCCGAACTAACTATGGCTACACCTTC	CASSRTNYGYTF
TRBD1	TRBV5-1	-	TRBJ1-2	TGCGCCAGCAGCTTGGGGAGACAGGGAAACTATGGCTACACCTTC	CASSLGRQGNYGYTF
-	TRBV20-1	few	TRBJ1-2	TGCAGTGCTAGAGGGTCTAGCAGTGGCTACACCTTC	CSARGSSSGYTF
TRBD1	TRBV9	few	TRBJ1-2	TGTGCCAGCAGCGTACAAACGTCGCGCCCTGGGACAGGGTCCTATGGCTACACCTTC	CASSVQTSRPGTGSYGYTF
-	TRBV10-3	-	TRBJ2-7	TGTGCCATCAGTGTTGGGGGGGCATTCTACGAGCAGTACTTC	CAISVGGAFYEQYF
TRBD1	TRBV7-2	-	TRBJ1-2	TGTGCCAGCAGATTACCGGGACAGATGTATGGCTACACCTTC	CASRLPGQMYGYTF
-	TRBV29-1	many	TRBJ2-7	TGCAGCGTTGAATCGCCAGGTACTTACGAGCAGTACTTC	CSVESPGTYEQYF
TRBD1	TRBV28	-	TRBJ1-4	TGTGCCAGCAGTTACGGGACAGGGGAGAAACTGTTTTTT	CASSYGTGEKLFF
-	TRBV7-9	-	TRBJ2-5	TGTGCCAGCAGCTTAGCGCGTGGACCTCTATCCCAAGAGACCCAGTACTTC	CASSLARGPLSQETQYF
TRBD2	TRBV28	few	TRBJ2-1	TGTGCCAGCAGCCTCAGCGGGGGGCCTCGCTACAATGAGCAGTTCTTC	CASSLSGGPRYNEQFF
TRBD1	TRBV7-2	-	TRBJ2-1	TGTACCAGCAGCCCGGACAGGGGGAGTTCAAATGAGCAGTTCTTC	CTSSPDRGSSNEQFF
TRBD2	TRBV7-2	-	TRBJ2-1	TGTGCCTTACGACTAGCGGGTTTCCATGAGCAGTTCTTC	CALRLAGFHEQFF
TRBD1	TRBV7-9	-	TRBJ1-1	TGTGCCAGCAGCTTAGCGAGCGGGGGGGACAGGGGAGAAGCTTTCTTT	CASSLASGGDRGEAFF
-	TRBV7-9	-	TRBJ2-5	TGTGCCAGCAGCTGGGGGACTGGAACGGAGACCCAGTACTTC	CASSWGTGTETQYF
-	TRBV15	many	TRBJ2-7	TGTGCCACCAGCAGGGATACCTACGAGCAGTACTTC	CATSRDTYEQYF
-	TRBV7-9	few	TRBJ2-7	TGTGCCAGCAGTCATCACCGGTCCGGGTTTCACGAGCAGTACTTC	CASSHHRSGFHEQYF
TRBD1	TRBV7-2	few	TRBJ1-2	TGTGCCAGCAGCGAAGGACAGGGGGCGAACTATGGCTACACCTTC	CASSEGQGANYGYTF
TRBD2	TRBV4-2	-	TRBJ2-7	TGTGCCAGCAGCCAAGATTCTACTAGCGGGAGCTACGAGCAGTACTTC	CASSQDSTSGSYEQYF
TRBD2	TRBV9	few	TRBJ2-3	TGTGCCAGCAGCGTTAGCGGGATCACAGATACGCAGTATTTT	CASSVSGITDTQYF
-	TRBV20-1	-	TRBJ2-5	TGCAGTGCTAACGCACAGAGGATTTTTCAAGAGACCCAGTACTTC	CSANAQRIFQETQYF
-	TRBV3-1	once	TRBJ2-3	TGTGCCAGCGGGGGGGCTAGCGGTATCTACACAGATACGCAGTATTTT	CASGGASGIYTDTQYF
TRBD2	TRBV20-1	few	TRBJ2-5	TGCAGTGCGAAACCGGGACTAGCTGAAGTGCAGTACTTC	CSAKPGLAEVQYF
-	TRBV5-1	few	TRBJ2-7	TGCGCCAGCAGCTTGCAGACTGCCTACGAGCAGTACTTC	CASSLQTAYEQYF
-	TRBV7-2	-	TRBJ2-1	TGTGCCAGCAGCACTACTAGTGGGGTGTACAATGAGCAGTTCTTC	CASSTTSGVYNEQFF
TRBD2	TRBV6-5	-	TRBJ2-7	TGTGCCAGCACCCGGGGACTACCCCCACACTCCTACGAGCAGTACTTC	CASTRGLPPHSYEQYF
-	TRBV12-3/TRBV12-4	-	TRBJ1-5	TGTGCCAGCAGTCGCACCCAGGGTTTTGGCAATCAGCCCCAGCATTTT	CASSRTQGFGNQPQHF
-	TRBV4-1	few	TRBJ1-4	TGCGCCAGCAGCCAAGCCCCCAGCGGTGCAACTAATGAAAAACTGTTTTTT	CASSQAPSGATNEKLFF
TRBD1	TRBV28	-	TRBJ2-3	TGTGCCAGCAGTTGGGACAGGGCCACAGATACGCAGTATTTT	CASSWDRATDTQYF
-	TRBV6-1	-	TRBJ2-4	TGTGCCAGCAGTAAGACTGGACAGATGTTACTCCCCTTAGCCAAAAACATTCAGTACTTC	CASSKTGQMLLPLAKNIQYF
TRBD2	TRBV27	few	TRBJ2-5	TGTGCCAGCAGTTTAGGAGCCCTAGCGGGAGGCAAAGAGACCCAGTACTTC	CASSLGALAGGKETQYF
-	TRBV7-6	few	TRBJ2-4	TGTGCCAGCAGCCCTAGTAGTCGGACGGATATAGCCAAAAACATTCAGTACTTC	CASSPSSRTDIAKNIQYF
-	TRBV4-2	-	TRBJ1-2	TGTGCCAGCAGCCAAGACAGAAGGAGTGCCTACACCTTC	CASSQDRRSAYTF
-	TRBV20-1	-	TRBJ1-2	TGCAGTGCTCCCCAGGACCGCTCTGGGAACTATGGCTACACCTTC	CSAPQDRSGNYGYTF
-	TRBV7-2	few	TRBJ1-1	TGTGCCAGCAGCTTACGATGGGGGGGGGGGCGCGGCACTGAAGCTTTCTTT	CASSLRWGGGRGTEAFF
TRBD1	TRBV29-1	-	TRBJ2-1	TGCAGCGTCGCGATGGGCCCTAACAGGGGTCGGTCCTACAATGAGCAGTTCTTC	CSVAMGPNRGRSYNEQFF
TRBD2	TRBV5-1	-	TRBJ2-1	TGCGCCAGCAGCTTAGATGGGACTAGCGGGCGGGGAGGGGAGCAGTTCTTC	CASSLDGTSGRGGEQFF